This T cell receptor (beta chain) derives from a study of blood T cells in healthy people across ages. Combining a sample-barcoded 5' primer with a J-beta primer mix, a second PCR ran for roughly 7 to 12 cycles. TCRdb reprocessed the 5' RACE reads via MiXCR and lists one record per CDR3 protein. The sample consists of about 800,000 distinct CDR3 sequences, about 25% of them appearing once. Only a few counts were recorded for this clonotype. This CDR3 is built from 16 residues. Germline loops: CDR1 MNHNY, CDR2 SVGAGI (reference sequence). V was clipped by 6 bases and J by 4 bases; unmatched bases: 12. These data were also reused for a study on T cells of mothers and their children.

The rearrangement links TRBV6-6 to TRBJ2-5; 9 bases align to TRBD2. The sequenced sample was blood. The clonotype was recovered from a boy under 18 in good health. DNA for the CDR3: TGTGCCAGCAGGATGGCGGGGGGGCTTAAGGGAGAGACCCAGTACTTC. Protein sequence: CASRMAGGLKGETQYF.